This TCR beta chain was profiled in a study of shared clonotypes between healthy human individuals. Study-level points and caveats: Estimated richness was generally greater in naive than memory subsets. The sharing of 4.5% to 6.5% of naive CD4 clonotypes was seen across several donors.

CD45RO negativity and positive selection for CCR7 defined naive CD8 cells, a population that excluded terminally differentiated effector memory CD45RA+ cells. Original analysis: With immunoSEQ giving junction-only sequences and no quality scores, filtering differed. This table comes from immunoSEQ multiplex PCR, and its TCRdb copy is limited to in-frame clones, with some not included. The V and J calls and clone size were taken over from that table, and D and trimming were inferred from the DNA. Among some 2 million clones listed, approximately 94% were seen once. About this clone: Its antigen is undetermined.

This CDR3 is 14 amino acids long. Per germline, CDR1 MGHRA and CDR2 YSYEKL. V dropped 0 bases and J dropped 3 bases, with 8 bases sitting between them. This TCR was sampled from a young man in good health. This chain links TRBV4-1 with TRBJ1-1; D gene ambiguous. Sequenced input: naive CD8+ T cells sorted from blood. In nucleotides, the CDR3 is TGCGCCAGCAGCCAAGAGGGCGTCTACACTGAAGCTTTCTTT. It encodes CASSQEGVYTEAFF.